A selection of T cell receptor beta chains follows, all from one sample in a study of tumor-infiltrating lymphocytes in primary liver carcinoma. TCRdb processed the multiplex PCR reads anew with MiXCR; each CDR3 protein has one entry. The sample records 65,000 to 80,000 distinct CDR3 sequences, almost 70% being singletons. The sequenced sample consisted of liver tumor tissue from sampling region 4. The receptors were sampled from a man aged 40-49 years with primary liver carcinoma and hepatitis B virus infection. CDR3s include the opening cysteine and the closing phenylalanine or tryptophan. Each record gives: V gene, clone size, D gene, J gene, CDR3 DNA, CDR3 protein. A D gene is named only where the DNA matches it firmly. The size of a clone is reported for some rows only, either as once, few or many, or as a class for expanded clones.

v_call: TRBV7-9
clone_size: .
d_call: .
j_call: TRBJ1-2
cdr3_nt: TGTGACAGCAGCCCTTTAGGAGGATCACTTCCCTACGGCTACACCTTC
cdr3_aa: CDSSPLGGSLPYGYTF

v_call: TRBV11-2
clone_size: .
d_call: .
j_call: TRBJ2-7
cdr3_nt: TGTGCCAGCAGCTTATCCGTTGGACTAATGGGAGGGGGATACGAGCAGTACTTC
cdr3_aa: CASSLSVGLMGGGYEQYF

v_call: TRBV29-1
clone_size: .
d_call: TRBD1
j_call: TRBJ2-5
cdr3_nt: TGCAGCGTTAAAGATTCAGGGACAGGGAAGACTCAGTACTTC
cdr3_aa: CSVKDSGTGKTQYF

v_call: TRBV6-6
clone_size: many
d_call: .
j_call: TRBJ2-5
cdr3_nt: TGTGCCAGCAGTTATAGGGGGGGGCCGGAGACCCAGTACTTC
cdr3_aa: CASSYRGGPETQYF

v_call: TRBV7-2
clone_size: .
d_call: TRBD1
j_call: TRBJ1-2
cdr3_nt: TGTGCCAGCAGCTTGCAGGGGGCCCGCGAGGGCTACACCTTC
cdr3_aa: CASSLQGAREGYTF

v_call: TRBV4-2
clone_size: .
d_call: TRBD2
j_call: TRBJ2-3
cdr3_nt: TGTGTCAGCAGCCAAGACCCCGGGACTAGTACAGATACGCAGTATTTT
cdr3_aa: CVSSQDPGTSTDTQYF

v_call: TRBV5-4
clone_size: once
d_call: TRBD1
j_call: TRBJ2-5
cdr3_nt: TGTGCCGCCTCCTCAACTCCCGGTCAGGGGGCTGAGACCCAGTACTTC
cdr3_aa: CAASSTPGQGAETQYF

v_call: TRBV12-3/TRBV12-4
clone_size: .
d_call: .
j_call: TRBJ2-1
cdr3_nt: TGCGCCAGCAGGGACTCAAGCAATGAGCAGTTCTTC
cdr3_aa: CASRDSSNEQFF

v_call: TRBV6-1
clone_size: .
d_call: TRBD2
j_call: TRBJ2-1
cdr3_nt: TGTGCCAGGCTAGCGGGAGGAAATGAGCAGTTCTTC
cdr3_aa: CARLAGGNEQFF

v_call: TRBV4-1
clone_size: many
d_call: TRBD2
j_call: TRBJ2-1
cdr3_nt: TGCGCCAGCAGCTCCTCAGACAGCGGACTAGCGGGAGGGCCGGGAAATGAGCAGTTCTTC
cdr3_aa: CASSSSDSGLAGGPGNEQFF

v_call: TRBV28
clone_size: .
d_call: .
j_call: TRBJ2-2
cdr3_nt: TGTGCCAGCAGTTTAAAATTCCCCGGGGAGCTGTTTTTT
cdr3_aa: CASSLKFPGELFF

v_call: TRBV29-1
clone_size: few
d_call: TRBD2
j_call: TRBJ2-7
cdr3_nt: TGCAGCGTTGTACCTAAGCGGGACTCCTACGGGCAGTACTTC
cdr3_aa: CSVVPKRDSYGQYF

v_call: TRBV6-1
clone_size: .
d_call: .
j_call: TRBJ2-6
cdr3_nt: TGTGCCAGCAGACTCGGTTGGTGGGCGACTGGGGCCAACGTCCTGACTTTC
cdr3_aa: CASRLGWWATGANVLTF

v_call: TRBV2
clone_size: once
d_call: TRBD2
j_call: TRBJ2-5
cdr3_nt: TGTGCCAGCAGGAACAGATTGGGAGGGAGGGAGACCCAGTACTTC
cdr3_aa: CASRNRLGGRETQYF

v_call: TRBV4-2
clone_size: .
d_call: .
j_call: TRBJ1-2
cdr3_nt: TGTGCCAGCAGCCAAGAATCGTGTAGATGGGGCTTCACTTTC
cdr3_aa: CASSQESCRWGFTF

v_call: TRBV5-4
clone_size: many
d_call: TRBD1
j_call: TRBJ2-7
cdr3_nt: TGTGCCAGCAGTCCCGGGACAGGGCAAATTTACGAGCAGTACTTC
cdr3_aa: CASSPGTGQIYEQYF

v_call: TRBV10-3
clone_size: .
d_call: .
j_call: TRBJ2-4
cdr3_nt: TGTGCCATCGGAGTGGGCCCGGACAATCAGTACTTC
cdr3_aa: CAIGVGPDNQYF

v_call: TRBV7-3
clone_size: .
d_call: .
j_call: TRBJ2-1
cdr3_nt: TGTGCCAGCAGCTTCCTACCGCTGACCGAAGGTTATGAGCAGTTCTTC
cdr3_aa: CASSFLPLTEGYEQFF

v_call: TRBV6-5
clone_size: many
d_call: .
j_call: TRBJ1-5
cdr3_nt: TGTGCCGTCGGGGACGGTAGCAATCAGCCCCAGCATTTT
cdr3_aa: CAVGDGSNQPQHF

v_call: TRBV10-3
clone_size: many
d_call: .
j_call: TRBJ1-1
cdr3_nt: TGTGCCACGGCTGGGGGGCCCACTGAAGCTTTCTTT
cdr3_aa: CATAGGPTEAFF

v_call: TRBV5-1
clone_size: .
d_call: TRBD2
j_call: TRBJ2-3
cdr3_nt: TGCGCCAGCAGTTTAGCGGGATGGCGCACAGATACGCAGTATTTT
cdr3_aa: CASSLAGWRTDTQYF

v_call: TRBV29-1
clone_size: .
d_call: .
j_call: TRBJ2-5
cdr3_nt: TGCAACGTTGCCGAAAAAGAGATCCAGTACTTC
cdr3_aa: CNVAEKEIQYF

v_call: TRBV12-3/TRBV12-4
clone_size: .
d_call: TRBD1
j_call: TRBJ1-6
cdr3_nt: TGTGTCACCAGTTCCACGACAGGGCCTAATTCACCCCTCCACTTT
cdr3_aa: CVTSSTTGPNSPLHF

v_call: TRBV29-1
clone_size: many
d_call: TRBD1
j_call: TRBJ2-3
cdr3_nt: TGCAGCGTTGAACCTCCGGGACAGGGCCCAGATACGCAGTATTTT
cdr3_aa: CSVEPPGQGPDTQYF

v_call: TRBV7-9
clone_size: many
d_call: TRBD2
j_call: TRBJ2-3
cdr3_nt: TGTGCCAGCAGCTCCTCCTCAGCGGGAGTGATAGATACGCAGTATTTT
cdr3_aa: CASSSSSAGVIDTQYF

v_call: TRBV6-5
clone_size: .
d_call: .
j_call: TRBJ1-1
cdr3_nt: TGTGACAGCAGTTACCGAGAGAACACTGAAGCTTTCTTT
cdr3_aa: CDSSYRENTEAFF

v_call: TRBV6-5
clone_size: .
d_call: TRBD2
j_call: TRBJ2-7
cdr3_nt: TGTGCCAGTAGACACGCGGAGACAGCGGGAGGTGGGTACGAGCAGTACTTC
cdr3_aa: CASRHAETAGGGYEQYF

v_call: TRBV11-1
clone_size: once
d_call: TRBD1
j_call: TRBJ2-7
cdr3_nt: TGTGCCAGTAGCCCCACGGACAGGGGCGCCTATGAGCGGTACTTC
cdr3_aa: CASSPTDRGAYERYF

v_call: TRBV28
clone_size: few
d_call: .
j_call: TRBJ2-4
cdr3_nt: TGTGCCAGCAGTCTTATGGCCAAAAACATTCAGTACTTC
cdr3_aa: CASSLMAKNIQYF

v_call: TRBV28
clone_size: many
d_call: .
j_call: TRBJ2-3
cdr3_nt: TGTGCCAGCAGCTACAGGGGAGGGAATACGCAGTATTTT
cdr3_aa: CASSYRGGNTQYF

v_call: TRBV7-6
clone_size: .
d_call: .
j_call: TRBJ2-3
cdr3_nt: TGTGCCAGCAGCTTGGAGATTGGGACAGATACGCAGTATTTT
cdr3_aa: CASSLEIGTDTQYF

v_call: TRBV6-5
clone_size: many
d_call: TRBD1
j_call: TRBJ1-6
cdr3_nt: TGTGCCAGCAGTTACCGACAGGGGGGAGGATCACCCCTCCACTTT
cdr3_aa: CASSYRQGGGSPLHF

v_call: TRBV10-3
clone_size: once
d_call: TRBD1
j_call: TRBJ1-1
cdr3_nt: TGTGTCATCAATGGGGACAGGGGGAACACTGAAGCTTCCTTT
cdr3_aa: CVINGDRGNTEASF

v_call: TRBV6-6
clone_size: .
d_call: .
j_call: TRBJ1-6
cdr3_nt: TGTGCCAGCAGTTACTTTCTCCGGGCCCAGAGGTGGAAATCACCCCTCCACTTT
cdr3_aa: CASSYFLRAQRWKSPLHF

v_call: TRBV11-2
clone_size: .
d_call: .
j_call: TRBJ2-7
cdr3_nt: TGTGCCAGCTGCTTAACTGACACTGCCTGCGAGCATTACTTC
cdr3_aa: CASCLTDTACEHYF

v_call: TRBV7-8
clone_size: .
d_call: TRBD1
j_call: TRBJ2-2
cdr3_nt: TGTGCCAGCAGCCTGGGACAGGGGGAAGAGGAGCTGTTTTTT
cdr3_aa: CASSLGQGEEELFF

v_call: TRBV6-1
clone_size: .
d_call: TRBD2
j_call: TRBJ2-3
cdr3_nt: TGTACCAGAAGTGAACTAGCGGGAGAGACAGATACGCAGTATTTT
cdr3_aa: CTRSELAGETDTQYF

v_call: TRBV4-1
clone_size: .
d_call: TRBD2
j_call: TRBJ2-7
cdr3_nt: TGCGCCAGTAGCCCAAAGGGACTAGCAAACTGTGAGCAGTACTTC
cdr3_aa: CASSPKGLANCEQYF

v_call: TRBV11-1
clone_size: few
d_call: .
j_call: TRBJ2-5
cdr3_nt: TGTACCAGCAGCTTTGAAGGAGGCGAGACTCAGTACTTC
cdr3_aa: CTSSFEGGETQYF

v_call: TRBV6-1
clone_size: .
d_call: TRBD2
j_call: TRBJ2-7
cdr3_nt: TGTGCCAGTATCTTCCAGACTAGCGGGGCCCTGAGCTCCTACGGGCAGTACTTC
cdr3_aa: CASIFQTSGALSSYGQYF

v_call: TRBV5-4
clone_size: few
d_call: .
j_call: TRBJ1-2
cdr3_nt: TGTGCCAGCAACATGGACCGCCACTATGGCTACACCTTC
cdr3_aa: CASNMDRHYGYTF

v_call: TRBV29-1
clone_size: .
d_call: .
j_call: TRBJ2-1
cdr3_nt: TGCAGCGGTGGGCCCGCCTCCTACAATGTGCAGCTCTTC
cdr3_aa: CSGGPASYNVQLF

v_call: TRBV5-5
clone_size: many
d_call: TRBD2
j_call: TRBJ2-7
cdr3_nt: TGTGCCAGCAGCTTGACTAGCGGGAGGGAGTACGAGCAGTACTTC
cdr3_aa: CASSLTSGREYEQYF

v_call: TRBV6-6
clone_size: many
d_call: .
j_call: TRBJ2-5
cdr3_nt: TGTGCCAGCAGTCCCCCAGGCCAAGAGACCCAGTACTTC
cdr3_aa: CASSPPGQETQYF

v_call: TRBV10-3
clone_size: .
d_call: .
j_call: TRBJ2-7
cdr3_nt: TGTGCCACCAAACCAAGACTAACCGGCGAGCAGTACTTC
cdr3_aa: CATKPRLTGEQYF

v_call: TRBV3-1
clone_size: few
d_call: TRBD1
j_call: TRBJ1-5
cdr3_nt: TGTGCCAGCAGCAGGGGGCTTCAGCCCCAGCATTTT
cdr3_aa: CASSRGLQPQHF

v_call: TRBV7-3
clone_size: few
d_call: TRBD2
j_call: TRBJ2-1
cdr3_nt: TGTGCCAGCAGCTCGACCAGCGGGGTCTCGGATGAGCAGTTCTTC
cdr3_aa: CASSSTSGVSDEQFF